Listed below are T cell receptor beta chains from one sample, sequenced in a study of blood T cell repertoires in COVID-19. TCRdb's table, derived via immunoSEQ multiplex PCR, lists solely in-frame clones and lacks some. The sample holds around 250,000 clones, roughly 89% seen once. Material: peripheral blood. The receptors derive from a middle-aged woman who had recovered from COVID-19. Each CDR3 is given with its conserved first and last residue. A D gene is named only where the DNA matches it firmly. The size field is filled for only some rows; it gives once, few, many or a size class.

.,.,TRBJ1-1,TRBV14,CASSQREESLNTEAFF,TGTGCCAGCAGCCAAAGGGAGGAGAGCTTGAACACTGAAGCTTTCTTT
.,once,TRBJ2-5,TRBV7-2,CASRPKSGFGETQYF,TGTGCCAGCAGACCCAAAAGCGGGTTCGGCGAGACCCAGTACTTC
TRBD2,few,TRBJ2-2,TRBV7-2,CASSKRTSGRNRNTGELFF,TGTGCCAGCAGCAAGAGGACTAGCGGACGCAACCGGAACACCGGGGAGCTGTTTTTT
TRBD1,.,TRBJ2-1,TRBV15,CATSREVGQGPYNEQFF,TGTGCCACCAGCAGAGAGGTAGGACAGGGTCCCTACAATGAGCAGTTCTTC
.,.,TRBJ2-6,TRBV7-9,CASSLGEAGANVLTF,TGTGCCAGCAGCCTCGGAGAGGCTGGGGCCAACGTCCTGACTTTC
TRBD2,.,TRBJ2-3,TRBV7-2,CASSFPGLRASGSTDTQYF,TGTGCCAGCAGCTTTCCGGGGTTGAGGGCTAGCGGTAGCACAGATACGCAGTATTTT
.,.,TRBJ2-3,TRBV5-6,CASSPTWSSGIDTQYF,TGTGCCAGCAGCCCCACGTGGAGTAGCGGAATAGATACGCAGTATTTT
TRBD2,.,TRBJ2-5,TRBV7-7,CASSLRNSGDNSGRKETQYF,TGTGCCAGCAGCTTAAGGAATAGCGGGGATAATTCGGGCCGTAAAGAGACCCAGTACTTC
TRBD2,.,TRBJ2-3,TRBV7-9,CASSLGALAGSTDTQYF,TGTGCCAGCAGCTTAGGGGCCCTAGCGGGAAGCACAGATACGCAGTATTTT
.,.,TRBJ1-2,TRBV2,CASSERTGQYGYTF,TGTGCCAGCAGTGAAAGAACAGGCCAATATGGCTACACCTTC
.,.,TRBJ1-2,TRBV28,CASSSTLAAYGYTF,TGTGCCAGCAGTTCGACTCTGGCCGCGTATGGCTACACCTTC
TRBD1,.,TRBJ1-1,TRBV10-3,CAISTGVNTEAFF,TGTGCCATCAGCACAGGGGTGAACACTGAAGCTTTCTTT
TRBD2,.,TRBJ2-2,TRBV7-2,CASSLSVWVPAGAAGELFF,TGTGCCAGCAGCTTAAGCGTTTGGGTGCCAGCGGGAGCGGCCGGGGAGCTGTTTTTT
.,.,TRBJ1-2,TRBV7-9,CASSLPAGYGYTF,TGTGCCAGCAGCTTACCCGCGGGCTATGGCTACACCTTC
TRBD1,.,TRBJ2-3,TRBV5-1,CASSLEGAGTDTQYF,TGCGCCAGCAGCTTGGAGGGGGCTGGCACAGATACGCAGTATTTT
.,.,TRBJ2-5,TRBV7-9,CASSLTGDFQYF,TGTGCCAGCAGCTTAACGGGTGACTTCCAGTACTTC
.,.,TRBJ2-5,TRBV3-1/TRBV3-2,CASSQNRARQETQYF,TGTGCCAGCAGCCAAAACAGAGCCCGTCAAGAGACCCAGTACTTC
.,.,TRBJ1-5,TRBV6-2/TRBV6-3,CASSPTGNQPQHF,TGTGCCAGCAGTCCAACAGGGAATCAGCCCCAGCATTTT
.,.,TRBJ1-1,TRBV30,CAWSTRGRNTEAFF,TGTGCCTGGAGTACGAGAGGAAGGAACACTGAAGCTTTCTTT
.,once,TRBJ2-2,TRBV18,CASSPDLNTGELFF,TGTGCCAGCTCACCAGACTTGAACACCGGGGAGCTGTTTTTT
TRBD1,.,TRBJ1-2,TRBV9,CASSYTGDYGYTF,TGTGCCAGCAGCTATACAGGGGACTATGGCTACACCTTC
TRBD1,.,TRBJ2-1,TRBV19,CASSTQTPGQAGFAYSYNEQFF,TGTGCCAGTAGTACGCAAACTCCGGGACAGGCAGGGTTCGCTTACTCCTACAATGAGCAGTTCTTC
.,.,TRBJ1-1,TRBV5-1,CASSPGVGTEAFF,TGCGCCAGCAGCCCGGGGGTGGGCACTGAAGCTTTCTTT
.,.,TRBJ1-1,TRBV6-6,CASSYPLRKMNTEAFF,TGTGCCAGCAGTTACCCTCTCAGGAAGATGAACACTGAAGCTTTCTTT
TRBD2,.,TRBJ2-3,TRBV7-2,CASSRSGVTDTQYF,TGTGCCAGCAGCCGTAGCGGGGTGACAGATACGCAGTATTTT
.,.,TRBJ2-1,TRBV7-3,CASSLENSYNEQFF,TGTGCCAGCAGCTTGGAGAACTCCTACAATGAGCAGTTCTTC
TRBD1,.,TRBJ2-1,TRBV19,CASSTTGTGRYNEQFF,TGTGCCAGTAGTACAACGGGGACAGGGAGGTACAATGAGCAGTTCTTC
TRBD2,.,TRBJ2-1,TRBV19,CASSIGGLATNEQFF,TGTGCCAGTAGTATAGGCGGACTAGCAACCAATGAGCAGTTCTTC
.,once,TRBJ2-7,TRBV28,CASSAPGTRSYEQYF,TGTGCCAGCAGCGCTCCCGGGACACGCTCCTACGAGCAGTACTTC
.,.,TRBJ1-3,TRBV7-3,CASSPSAGWGNTIYF,TGTGCCAGCAGCCCGTCGGCAGGGTGGGGAAACACCATATATTTT
.,.,TRBJ2-7,TRBV28,CASSLSGGSAQYF,TGTGCCAGCAGTTTGTCTGGGGGGAGCGCGCAGTACTTC
TRBD2,.,TRBJ2-3,TRBV10-1,CASAPTSGADTQYF,TGCGCCAGCGCCCCGACTAGCGGGGCAGATACGCAGTATTTT
.,few,TRBJ2-2,TRBV28,CASLVPNTGELFF,TGTGCCAGCTTAGTCCCGAACACCGGGGAGCTGTTTTTT
.,.,TRBJ1-1,TRBV11-2,CASSFQPGTEAFF,TGTGCCAGCAGTTTCCAACCCGGCACTGAAGCTTTCTTT
.,.,TRBJ1-1,TRBV11-2,CASSLASGGPNTEAFF,TGTGCCAGCAGCTTAGCGTCGGGAGGCCCGAACACTGAAGCTTTCTTT
.,.,TRBJ1-6,TRBV5-6,CASSHWENSPLHF,TGTGCCAGCAGCCATTGGGAGAATTCACCCCTCCACTTT
TRBD1,.,TRBJ1-5,TRBV6-5,CASSKQGAGSQPQHF,TGTGCCAGCAGCAAACAGGGGGCAGGTAGTCAGCCCCAGCATTTT
.,.,TRBJ1-1,TRBV4-1,CASSQGTVNTEAFF,TGCGCCAGCAGCCAAGGGACAGTGAACACTGAAGCTTTCTTT
.,.,TRBJ2-5,TRBV2,CACSERQETQYF,TGTGCTTGCTCAGAACGCCAAGAGACCCAGTACTTC
TRBD2,.,TRBJ2-3,TRBV7-3,CASSLSASGGSDTQYF,TGTGCCAGCAGCTTATCGGCTAGCGGGGGGTCAGATACGCAGTATTTT
.,.,TRBJ2-6,TRBV29-1,CSDLPTKAGANVLTF,TGCAGCGACCTCCCGACAAAGGCTGGGGCCAACGTCCTGACTTTC
.,once,TRBJ2-2,TRBV6-1,CASSEVLGSGELFF,TGTGCCAGCAGTGAAGTTCTGGGGAGCGGGGAGCTGTTTTTT
.,.,TRBJ1-4,TRBV2,CASGYRATEKLFF,TGTGCCAGCGGCTACAGGGCGACAGAAAAACTGTTTTTT
TRBD2,.,TRBJ2-1,TRBV7-9,CASSLRAGVLQGSYNEQFF,TGTGCCAGCAGCTTGCGAGCGGGAGTTTTACAGGGCTCCTACAATGAGCAGTTCTTC
.,once,TRBJ1-1,TRBV21-1,CASSKRTGGAFF,TGTGCCAGCAGCAAACGGACAGGGGGAGCTTTCTTT
.,.,TRBJ2-2,TRBV7-2,CASNTKNTGELFF,TGTGCCAGCAACACTAAGAACACCGGGGAGCTGTTTTTT
.,.,TRBJ1-1,TRBV7-2,CASSPGITRNTEAFF,TGTGCCAGCAGCCCAGGTATTACAAGGAACACTGAAGCTTTCTTT
TRBD1,.,TRBJ1-1,TRBV27,CASSLFWTGTGEAFF,TGTGCCAGCAGTTTATTTTGGACAGGGACGGGAGAAGCTTTCTTT